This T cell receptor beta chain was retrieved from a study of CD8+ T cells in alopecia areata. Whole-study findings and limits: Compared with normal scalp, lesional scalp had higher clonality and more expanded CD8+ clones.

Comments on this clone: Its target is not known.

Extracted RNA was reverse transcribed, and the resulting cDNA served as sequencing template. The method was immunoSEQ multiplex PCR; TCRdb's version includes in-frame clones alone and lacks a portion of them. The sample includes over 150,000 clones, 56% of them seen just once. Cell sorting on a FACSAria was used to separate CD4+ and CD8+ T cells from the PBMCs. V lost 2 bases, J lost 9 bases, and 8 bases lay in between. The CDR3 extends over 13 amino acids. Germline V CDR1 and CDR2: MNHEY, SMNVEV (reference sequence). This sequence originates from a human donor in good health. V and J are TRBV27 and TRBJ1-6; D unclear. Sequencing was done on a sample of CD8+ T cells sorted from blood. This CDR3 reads CASSLGLGSPLHF. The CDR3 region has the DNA TGTGCCAGCAGTTTAGGCCTGGGTTCACCCCTCCACTTT.